The 30 T cell receptor beta chains given below trace back to one sample, sequenced in a study of vaccination effects on CD4 cells after COVID-19. The culture ran for approximately 10 days, and then CD4+ T cells were isolated. Sequencing was performed with immunoSEQ multiplex PCR; in TCRdb, only in-frame clones are kept and a portion is missing. Of roughly 60,000 clones in the sample, under 80% are singletons; the top ten hold roughly 25%. Their antigen targets remain unknown. Sequencing used CD4+ T cells from PBMCs cultured without peptide, obtained before COVID-19 vaccination. These receptors all come from a human donor who had a prior SARS-CoV-2 infection.

This sequence joins TRBV6-2 or TRBV6-3 and TRBJ2-1; D possibly corresponds to TRBD1 (5 bases). The CDR3 loop spans 15 amino acids. The germline V gene encodes CDR1 MNHEY and CDR2 SVGEGT. V was pared by 0 bases and J by 4 bases, with 10 bases between. CDR3 in amino acids: CASSYSQGWYNEQFF. CDR3 nucleotides: TGTGCCAGCAGTTACTCGCAGGGTTGGTACAATGAGCAGTTCTTC.

V and J are TRBV11-2 and TRBJ2-5; D possibly corresponds to TRBD2 (5 bases). Trimming shortened V by 1 base and J by 5 bases, and 17 bases separated the two germline ends. Looked up from germline, CDR1 is SGHAT and CDR2 is FQNNGV. CDR3 size: 16 residues. In nucleotides, the CDR3 is TGTGCCAGCAGCTTAGGGTTCTCGGGGATTGGGGAGACCCAGTACTTC. It yields the protein CASSLGFSGIGETQYF.

The V gene is TRBV19, the J gene TRBJ2-7; D possibly corresponds to TRBD2 (5 bases). Per germline, CDR1 LNHDA and CDR2 SQIVND (reference sequence). V was cut by 2 bases and J by 4 bases, with 15 bases left in between. The CDR3 length is 15 residues. CDR3 DNA sequence: TGTGCCAGTAGTATAAGGTACAGCGGAGTATACGAGCAGTACTTC. Encoded protein: CASSIRYSGVYEQYF.

The chain carries TRBV7-2 and TRBJ2-1; 11 bases match TRBD2. Germline V gene lookup returns CDR1 SGHTA and CDR2 FQGNSA. V lost 4 bases, J lost 4 bases, and 9 bases stayed unmatched. This CDR3 is 17 amino acids long. The CDR3 region has the DNA TGTGCCAGCAGCTCGCCACTAGCGGGAGCGGGATACAATGAGCAGTTCTTC. Encoded protein: CASSSPLAGAGYNEQFF. Looking up the rest from reference TRBV7-2 and TRBJ2-1 gives the full variable domain: GAGVSQSPSNKVTEKGKDVELRCDPISGHTALYWYRQSLGQGLEFLIYFQGNSAPDKSGLPSDRFSAERTGGSVSTLTIQRTQQEDSAVYLCASSSPLAGAGYNEQFFGPGTRLTVL.

This clone was found a few times. V and J are TRBV2 and TRBJ1-1; 7 bases align to TRBD1. There are 14 residues in the CDR3. V was pared by 4 bases and J by 5 bases, with 7 bases of the junction left unmatched. Germline V gene lookup returns CDR1 SNHLY and CDR2 FYNNEI. CDR3 in DNA: TGTGCCAGCAGTGTCAAGGGGGCGGTTACTGAAGCTTTCTTT. Residues: CASSVKGAVTEAFF.

The chain recombines TRBV18 with TRBJ2-3, with a tentative D call TRBD1 (5 bases). Germline CDR1 and CDR2: KGHSH and LQKENI. The CDR3 spans 14 residues. Between the trimmed V and J ends, which lost 0 bases and 6 bases, there was a span of 10 bases. CDR3 amino acids: CASSPPGDRDTQYF. In DNA, the CDR3 is TGTGCCAGCTCACCACCAGGGGATAGGGATACGCAGTATTTT.

The chain joins TRBV15 to TRBJ1-2; 8 positions agree with TRBD1. This CDR3 spans 15 amino acids. J was trimmed by 2 bases and V by 5 bases; bases with no gene match: 7. From germline, CDR1 is LNHNV and CDR2 YYDKDF (reference sequence). The CDR3 is CATSHRTGPNYGYTF. The CDR3 DNA reads as TGTGCCACCAGCCATAGGACAGGGCCCAACTATGGCTACACCTTC.

The chain has TRBV7-8 and TRBJ1-4; D possibly corresponds to TRBD1 (5 bases). The CDR3 loop spans 16 amino acids. Between the trimmed V and J ends, which lost 2 bases and 3 bases, there was a span of 13 bases. CDR1 is SGHVS, CDR2 FQNEAQ, per germline. The CDR3: CASSLFLTVSNEKLFF. Here the CDR3 DNA reads TGTGCCAGCAGCTTATTCCTGACAGTTTCTAATGAAAAACTGTTTTTT.

This clone came up once. This chain connects TRBV4-2 to TRBJ1-2; maybe TRBD1 (5 bases). CDR3 length equals 15 residues. Looked up from germline, CDR1 is LGHNA and CDR2 is YNFKEQ. Deletions cut 4 bases from V and 8 bases from J, with 20 bases between. The CDR3 coding sequence is TGTGCCAGCAGCCTCCAGGGCAGGTTGTCCTTAGGCTACACCTTC. This sequence encodes CASSLQGRLSLGYTF.

The rearrangement links TRBV27 to TRBJ2-2, with 9 bases identical to TRBD2. The CDR3 length is 16 residues. Germline CDR1 reads MNHEY; CDR2 reads SMNVEV (reference sequence). The ends lost 5 bases at V and 5 bases at J; junction bases unmatched: 9. CDR3 amino acids: CASSRLAGASTGELFF. The CDR3, as DNA: TGTGCCAGCAGTAGGTTAGCGGGGGCCTCGACCGGGGAGCTGTTTTTT.

The chain combines TRBV7-2 with TRBJ2-1; D not resolved. The CDR3 has 14 amino acids. Germline loops: CDR1 SGHTA, CDR2 FQGNSA. Trimming pared 2 bases from V and 3 bases from J, leaving 8 bases between. The CDR3 DNA reads as TGTGCCAGCAGCTTAAGTGCCGGCTACAATGAGCAGTTCTTC. It encodes CASSLSAGYNEQFF.

The rearrangement uses TRBV27 and TRBJ1-2; D may be TRBD1 (5 bases). The germline CDR1 and CDR2 sequences are MNHEY and SMNVEV (reference sequence). Between the trimmed V and J ends, which lost 7 bases and 2 bases, there was a span of 8 bases. This CDR3 region has 12 residues. CDR3: CASKDRNYGYTF. For the CDR3, the DNA is TGTGCCAGCAAAGACAGAAACTATGGCTACACCTTC.

The gene calls are TRBV14 and TRBJ1-4, with 8 bases lining up with TRBD1. V lost 4 bases and J lost 8; bases outside the gene matches: 9. Germline CDR1 SGHDN, CDR2 FVKESK. This CDR3 is built from 15 residues. The CDR3 is CASSPPGGRGEKLFF. In nucleotides, the CDR3 is TGTGCCAGCAGCCCACCAGGGGGCCGAGGCGAAAAACTGTTTTTT.

The rearrangement links TRBV2 to TRBJ1-6, with a possible D match to TRBD1 (6 bases). CDR1 and CDR2 (germline): SNHLY, FYNNEI. This CDR3 comprises 14 residues. Trimming cost V 5 bases and J 6 bases, with 11 bases left between them. CDR3 sequence (DNA): TGTGCCAGCAGTCCGAACAGGGTTAATTCACCCCTCCACTTT. It translates to CASSPNRVNSPLHF.

The rearrangement uses TRBV7-3 and TRBJ2-3; D is possibly TRBD1 or TRBD2 (6 bases each). Trimming stripped 7 bases from V and 2 bases from J, with 16 bases between. This CDR3 is 15 amino acids long. Germline CDR1 and CDR2: SGHTA and FQGTGA. Here the CDR3 DNA reads TGTGCCAGCAAGAAGGGGGGCAGATCCACAGATACGCAGTATTTT. Amino acid sequence: CASKKGGRSTDTQYF.

The rearrangement uses TRBV7-9 and TRBJ1-4; the D is unclear. V was clipped by 3 bases and J by 6 bases, with 8 bases between them. The CDR3 sequence is 13 residues long. Germline V gene sequence: CDR1 SEHNR, CDR2 FQNEAQ (reference sequence). This CDR3 is CASSFDEYEKLFF. CDR3 nucleotides: TGTGCCAGCAGCTTCGATGAATATGAAAAACTGTTTTTT.

The chain joins TRBV6-5 to TRBJ2-5; D call uncertain. CDR1 MNHEY and CDR2 SVGAGI come from the germline V gene. Trimming removed 8 bases at V and 1 base at J, with 11 bases between. The CDR3 sequence is 13 residues long. The CDR3 region has the DNA TGTGCCAGCTCCGAACGGGTCCAAGAGACCCAGTACTTC. This encodes CASSERVQETQYF.

On this clone: Other DNA sequences in the sample encode the same CDR3. The chain uses TRBV18 and TRBJ2-3; D gene unclear. Germline-derived CDR1 and CDR2 are KGHSH and LQKENI. Trimming left V 3 bases short and J 0 bases short, with 1 base between. The CDR3 spans 12 residues. For the CDR3, the DNA is TGTGCCAGCTCACCCAGCACAGATACGCAGTATTTT. Translation gives CASSPSTDTQYF.

This clone was recorded only once. The chain couples TRBV7-2 to TRBJ2-7; 7 nucleotides line up with TRBD2. The CDR3 is 14 residues long. Germline values: CDR1 SGHTA, CDR2 FQGNSA. V shed 5 bases and J 0 bases; nucleotides not matched to a gene: 4. The CDR3 DNA follows: TGTGCCAGCAGCCCAGGGAGGGGCTCCTACGAGCAGTACTTC. Translating gives CASSPGRGSYEQYF.

This clone came up once. The rearrangement uses TRBV2 and TRBJ2-1, with 7 positions matching TRBD2. Germline CDR1 and CDR2: SNHLY and FYNNEI. Trimming took 8 bases from V and 0 from J; bases not matched to a gene: 10. The CDR3 has 16 amino acids. The CDR3 DNA reads as TGTGCCAGCCACCCCATGGGGGGGAGCTCCTACAATGAGCAGTTCTTC. This codes for CASHPMGGSSYNEQFF.

This chain links TRBV7-3 with TRBJ2-3; TRBD2 might be the D (6 bases). From germline, CDR1 is SGHTA and CDR2 FQGTGA. Trimming took off 2 bases at V and 8 bases at J, with 11 bases between the two ends. The CDR3 consists of 13 residues. The CDR3 coding sequence is TGTGCCAGCAGCTTACAGCTGGAGGGTACGCAGTATTTT. Translated: CASSLQLEGTQYF.

The rearrangement uses TRBV4-2 and TRBJ2-3, with 11 nucleotides matching TRBD2. V gave up 1 base and J gave up 2 bases; unmatched junction bases: 2. The CDR3 covers 16 residues. The V gene's germline CDR1 is LGHNA and CDR2 YNFKEQ. The CDR3 loop is CASSQGLAGYTDTQYF. Written as DNA, the CDR3 is TGTGCCAGCAGCCAAGGACTAGCGGGATACACAGATACGCAGTATTTT.

This chain joins TRBV5-4 and TRBJ2-1, with 9 bases aligning to TRBD1. CDR3 size: 18 residues. Trimming cost V 5 bases and J 5 bases; bases outside gene matches: 17. Per the germline V gene, CDR1 is SGHNT and CDR2 is YYREEE (reference sequence). The CDR3 loop reads CASRDSILRDRANNEQFF. The CDR3 bases are TGTGCCAGCAGGGACTCGATTCTTAGGGACAGGGCTAACAATGAGCAGTTCTTC. Looking up the rest from reference TRBV5-4 and TRBJ2-1 gives the full variable domain: ETGVTQSPTHLIKTRGQQVTLRCSSQSGHNTVSWYQQALGQGPQFIFQYYREEENGRGNFPPRFSGLQFPNYSSELNVNALELDDSALYLCASRDSILRDRANNEQFFGPGTRLTVL.

The genes are TRBV5-1 and TRBJ2-5; 10 bases are shared with TRBD2. The CDR3 covers 15 residues. V lost 2 bases and J lost 1; bases outside the gene matches: 2. Germline-derived CDR1 and CDR2 are SGHRS and YFSETQ. As DNA, the CDR3 is TGCGCCAGCAGCTTCAGCGGGGGGGGCCAAGAGACCCAGTACTTC. Protein sequence: CASSFSGGGQETQYF.

The rearrangement links TRBV3-1 (or the pseudogene TRBV3-2) to TRBJ1-2; 8 bases align to TRBD1. This CDR3 has 14 amino acids. Germline V CDR1 and CDR2: LGHDT, YNNKEL (reference sequence). V lost 2 bases and J lost 5; bases outside the gene matches: 4. CDR3 sequence (DNA): TGTGCCAGCAGCCAACAGGGGGCGGAATATGGCTACACCTTC. This sequence encodes CASSQQGAEYGYTF.

The chain links TRBV4-3 to TRBJ1-1, with TRBD1 identical over 8 bases. V dropped 1 base and J dropped 1; count of bases not matched to a gene: 8. The CDR3 has 17 amino acids. Per germline, CDR1 LGHNA and CDR2 YSLEER. Written as DNA, the CDR3 is TGCGCCAGCAGCCAAGCGTACCACGGGACAGGGAACACTGAAGCTTTCTTT. It translates to CASSQAYHGTGNTEAFF.

The rearrangement joins TRBV11-2 to TRBJ2-7; the D gene could be TRBD1 or TRBD2 (5 bases each). CDR1 and CDR2 (germline): SGHAT, FQNNGV. The CDR3 consists of 14 residues. V lost 3 bases to trimming and J lost 2 bases, with 11 bases between them. CDR3 sequence (DNA): TGTGCCAGCAGCTTCAATCGGGACGCCTACGAGCAGTACTTC. Translation: CASSFNRDAYEQYF.

J is TRBJ2-5 and V is TRBV2, with a tentative D call TRBD1 (6 bases). Trimming removed 7 bases from V and 2 bases from J, with 11 bases in between. The germline V gene has CDR1 SNHLY and CDR2 FYNNEI. This CDR3 is 13 amino acids long. CDR3 nucleotides: TGTGCCAGCATGGCGGACAGTCAAGAGACCCAGTACTTC. Encoded protein: CASMADSQETQYF. The full variable domain, with the rest looked up from reference TRBV2 and TRBJ2-5, is EPEVTQTPSHQVTQMGQEVILRCVPISNHLYFYWYRQILGQKVEFLVSFYNNEISEKSEIFDDQFSVERPDGSNFTLKIRSTKLEDSAMYFCASMADSQETQYFGPGTRLLVL.

This chain connects TRBV4-3 to TRBJ1-1; D may be TRBD1 (6 bases). The V gene's germline CDR1 is LGHNA and CDR2 YSLEER. The germline V and J ends were trimmed by 3 bases and 5 bases, with 13 bases remaining between them. This CDR3 contains 14 residues. As DNA, the CDR3 is TGCGCCAGCAGCCACGGACAGTCGGGGACTGAAGCTTTCTTT. This sequence encodes CASSHGQSGTEAFF.

The chain joins TRBV24-1 to TRBJ2-1, with D possibly matching TRBD2 (5 bases). From germline, CDR1 is KGHDR and CDR2 SFDVKD. This CDR3 region has 13 residues. Trimming pared 3 bases from V and 4 bases from J, leaving 6 bases between. The CDR3 protein is CATSDRGYNEQFF. In nucleotides, the CDR3 is TGTGCCACCAGTGATCGGGGTTACAATGAGCAGTTCTTC.